This T cell receptor (beta chain) was sequenced during a study of neoadjuvant anti-PD-1 for oral cavity cancer. The overall study: Most patients had three to four biweekly doses of 3 mg/kg nivolumab before resection. Around day 43, patients without progression received a fourth nivolumab dose before surgery. Study-level points and caveats: Each response group had just a few patients in TCR analyses. Pretreatment Treg/Th17 ratio correlated inversely with post-treatment tumor clonality.

Comments on this clone: The antigen is unknown.

Clones were read by immunoSEQ multiplex PCR, and TCRdb kept only the in-frame ones, dropping some. The table includes 11,000 to 15,000 clones, around 60% detected once. Germline assignment: CDR1 MNHEY and CDR2 SMNVEV (reference sequence). This CDR3 has 15 amino acids. The V and J ends lost 6 bases and 5 bases, in that order; junction bases with no gene match: 10. This rearrangement joins TRBV27 to TRBJ2-7, with 10 bases fitting TRBD2. The clonotype was recovered from a person between 40 and 79 years old with oral cavity squamous cell carcinoma. Sequences were derived from PBMCs, sampled before nivolumab (anti-PD-1) treatment. The CDR3 bases are TGTGCCAGCAGACAGCTAGCGGGAGATCTCCACGAGCAGTACTTC. This encodes CASRQLAGDLHEQYF.